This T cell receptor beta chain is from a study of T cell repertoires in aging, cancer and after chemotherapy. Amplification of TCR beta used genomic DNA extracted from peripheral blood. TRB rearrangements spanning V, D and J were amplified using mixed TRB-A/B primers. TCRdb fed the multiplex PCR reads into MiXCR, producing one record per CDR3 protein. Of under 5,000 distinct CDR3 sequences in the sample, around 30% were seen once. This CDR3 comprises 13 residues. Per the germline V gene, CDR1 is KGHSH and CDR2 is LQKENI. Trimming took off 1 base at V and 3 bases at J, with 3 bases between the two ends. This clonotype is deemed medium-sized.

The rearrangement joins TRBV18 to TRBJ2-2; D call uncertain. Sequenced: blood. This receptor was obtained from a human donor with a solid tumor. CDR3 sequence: CASSPRYTGELFF. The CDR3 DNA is TGTGCCAGCTCACCACGGTACACCGGGGAGCTGTTTTTT.